The 17 T cell receptor beta chains below all came from one sample that was sequenced in a study of neurological immune-mediated disorders. TCRdb ran MiXCR on the 5' RACE reads and lists one entry per CDR3 protein. The sample carries tens of thousands of distinct CDR3 sequences, roughly 5% recorded once. Sequencing input: PBMCs. All receptors derive from a human donor with multiple sclerosis. The donor label of this sample is uncertain.

The chain carries TRBV5-1 and TRBJ1-2, with TRBD1 matching over 10 bases. Germline V gene lookup returns CDR1 SGHRS and CDR2 YFSETQ. J was trimmed by 2 bases and V by 0 bases; bases with no gene match: 7. The CDR3 has 17 amino acids. DNA of the CDR3: TGCGCCAGCAGCTTGGGGGACAGGGGAAGATGGAACTATGGCTACACCTTC. As protein: CASSLGDRGRWNYGYTF.

Many counts were recorded for this clonotype. V and J are TRBV12-3 or TRBV12-4 and TRBJ1-6; 8 bases match TRBD1. V dropped 7 bases and J dropped 5; count of bases not matched to a gene: 7. The CDR3 runs to 15 residues. CDR3 coding DNA: TGTGCCAGCACCAGGACAGGGAGCCATAATTCACCCCTCCACTTT. Its protein product is CASTRTGSHNSPLHF.

This clonotype was recorded at least ten times. This chain links TRBV12-3 or TRBV12-4 with TRBJ2-7; D is possibly TRBD2 (6 bases). V dropped 1 base and J dropped 3 bases, with 7 bases sitting between them. This CDR3 region has 13 residues. CDR3 nucleotides: TGTGCCAGCAGTTTAGGGACTATCTACGAGCAGTACTTC. This encodes CASSLGTIYEQYF.

This clonotype has ten or more counts. This chain joins TRBV5-1 and TRBJ1-4, with D perhaps matching TRBD1 (5 bases). V lost 1 base and J lost 5, with 12 bases in between. The CDR3 length is 15 residues. From germline, CDR1 is SGHRS and CDR2 YFSETQ. CDR3 in amino acids: CASSLISRDNEKLFF. The CDR3 bases are TGCGCCAGCAGCTTGATCTCCAGGGACAATGAAAAACTGTTTTTT.

This clonotype has a count of ten or more. The gene calls are TRBV2 and TRBJ1-2, with TRBD1 matching 8 bases. Unmatched junction bases numbered 2, after V lost 8 bases and J lost 3 bases. CDR1 is SNHLY and CDR2 is FYNNEI in the germline V gene. The CDR3 runs to 12 residues. The CDR3 sequence: CASSTGDYGYTF. CDR3 in DNA: TGTGCCAGCTCGACAGGGGACTATGGCTACACCTTC.

This clonotype has just a few counts. This chain links TRBV28 with TRBJ2-2; TRBD1 aligns across 9 bases. The V gene's germline CDR1 is MDHEN and CDR2 SYDVKM. The J segment lost 7 bases and the V segment lost 5 bases, leaving 5 bases of the junction unmatched. CDR3 length equals 14 residues. CDR3 region: CASSPGQGVGELFF. Here the CDR3 DNA reads TGTGCCAGCAGTCCGGGACAGGGAGTCGGGGAGCTGTTTTTT.

This clonotype was seen at least ten times. The J gene is TRBJ2-7, the V gene TRBV10-3; TRBD1 agrees at 7 bases. With V trimmed by 2 bases and J by 0 bases, 10 bases remained unmatched. Germline values: CDR1 ENHRY, CDR2 SYGVKD. The CDR3 sequence is 17 residues long. DNA for the CDR3: TGTGCCATCAGTGAGCCCAAGACCAGGGGGTCCTCCTACGAGCAGTACTTC. Amino acids: CAISEPKTRGSSYEQYF.

In this sample, this clonotype turned up once. This sequence may be a read error, since a much larger clone differs from it by one base. The chain links TRBV20-1 to TRBJ2-2, with D tentatively TRBD1 (6 bases). The germline V gene encodes CDR1 DFQATT and CDR2 SNEGSKA (reference sequence). CDR3 length equals 13 residues. CDR3 in amino acids: CSARIGDTVELFF. The DNA for the CDR3 is TGCAGTGCTAGAATAGGGGACACCGTGGAGCTGTTTTTT.

This clonotype was detected a few times. This chain joins TRBV9 and TRBJ2-2; D gene ambiguous. Trimming stripped 0 bases from V and 5 bases from J, with 8 bases between. Looked up from germline, CDR1 is SGDLS and CDR2 is YYNGEE. The CDR3 extends over 14 amino acids. The CDR3 DNA is TGTGCCAGCAGCGTAGCTACGAGGACCGGGGAGCTGTTTTTT. Its translation: CASSVATRTGELFF.

This clonotype was observed at least ten times. J is TRBJ2-5 and V is TRBV5-1, with D perhaps TRBD1 (5 bases). V gave up 5 bases and J gave up 0 bases, with 5 bases separating them. Germline V gene data show CDR1 as SGHRS and CDR2 as YFSETQ. The CDR3 runs to 12 residues. CDR3 DNA: TGCGCCAGCAGGGACAACCAAGAGACCCAGTACTTC. This gives the protein CASRDNQETQYF.

Many counts were recorded for this clonotype. The chain joins TRBV6-5 to TRBJ1-5; D is perhaps TRBD1 (5 bases). The CDR3 consists of 15 residues. Germline assignment: CDR1 MNHEY and CDR2 SVGAGI. V was trimmed by 4 bases and J by 4 bases, leaving 14 bases between them. DNA of the CDR3: TGTGCCAGCAGTTTGATGGCAGGGACGAATCAGCCCCAGCATTTT. It translates to CASSLMAGTNQPQHF.

The sample holds many counts of this clonotype. The V gene is TRBV5-6, the J gene TRBJ1-2, with D tentatively TRBD1 (6 bases). The length of the CDR3 is 15 residues. Per germline, CDR1 SGHDT and CDR2 YYEEEE. Trimming shortened V by 4 bases and J by 2 bases, and 15 bases separated the two germline ends. The CDR3 spells CASSILQGKNYGYTF. As DNA, the CDR3 is TGTGCCAGCAGCATCCTACAGGGAAAGAACTATGGCTACACCTTC.

This clonotype was seen repeatedly, ten times or more. The rearrangement uses TRBV7-9 and TRBJ2-1, with no clear D. The CDR3 is made up of 14 amino acids. V was shortened by 5 bases and J by 2 bases, with 10 bases between the two germline ends. Germline-derived CDR1 and CDR2 are SEHNR and FQNEAQ (reference sequence). CDR3 in DNA: TGTGCCAGCAGCCATGGGCTGGCCTACAATGAGCAGTTCTTC. Amino acids: CASSHGLAYNEQFF.

This clonotype was found many times. V gene TRBV20-1 combines with J gene TRBJ2-7, with 7 bases that match TRBD2. Trimming took 3 bases from V and 3 from J; bases not matched to a gene: 8. Germline V gene data show CDR1 as DFQATT and CDR2 as SNEGSKA (reference sequence). The CDR3 runs 14 residues. CDR3 bases: TGCAGTGCTAGTCTCGCGGGGGTCCGCTACGAGCAGTACTTC. The encoded protein is CSASLAGVRYEQYF.

This clonotype was seen ten or more times. V is TRBV7-7 and J is TRBJ2-1; maybe TRBD2 (5 bases). From germline, CDR1 is SSHAT and CDR2 FNYEAQ (reference sequence). The CDR3 consists of 13 residues. V lost 5 bases and J lost 4, with 9 bases in between. This CDR3 is CASSPGGYNEQFF. CDR3 nucleotides: TGTGCCAGCAGCCCTGGAGGTTACAATGAGCAGTTCTTC.

This clonotype was picked up a small number of times. This chain joins TRBV7-6 and TRBJ2-3; D gene uncertain. The germline V gene has CDR1 SGHVS and CDR2 FNYEAQ. The CDR3 consists of 15 residues. Trimming removed 1 base at V and 2 bases at J, with 10 bases between. The CDR3 spells CASSLVNSLTDTQYF. The CDR3 nucleotides are TGTGCCAGCAGCTTAGTTAACAGCCTCACAGATACGCAGTATTTT. Complete variable domain (other parts from reference TRBV7-6 and TRBJ2-3): GAGVSQSPRYKVTKRGQDVALRCDPISGHVSLYWYRQALGQGPEFLTYFNYEAQQDKSGLPNDRFSAERPEGSISTLTIQRTEQRDSAMYRCASSLVNSLTDTQYFGPGTRLTVL.

The sample holds many counts of this clonotype. V and J are TRBV6-4 and TRBJ2-3, with D possibly TRBD2 on 6 matching bases. CDR3 size: 13 residues. V was shortened by 7 bases and J by 2 bases, with 10 bases between the two germline ends. Germline loops: CDR1 MRHNA, CDR2 SNTAGT. The CDR3, as DNA: TGTGCCAGCATCTGGGGGGTCACAGATACGCAGTATTTT. The encoded protein is CASIWGVTDTQYF.